The present TCR beta chain was sequenced within a study of blood T cell repertoires in COVID-19. Data came from immunoSEQ multiplex PCR; TCRdb stores just in-frame clones and leaves some out. The sample yields 25,000 to 30,000 clones, 70% to 90% seen once. CDR3 size: 14 residues. V shed 0 bases and J shed 2 bases, with 8 bases lying between them. The germline V gene has CDR1 SGDLS and CDR2 YYNGEE. The chain employs TRBV9 and TRBJ1-1, with D uncertain. The sample consisted of peripheral blood. The TCR sequence derives from a human donor in a cohort sampled during active COVID-19. CDR3 amino acids: CASSVVATNTEAFF. The CDR3 DNA follows: TGTGCCAGCAGCGTAGTTGCAACAAACACTGAAGCTTTCTTT.